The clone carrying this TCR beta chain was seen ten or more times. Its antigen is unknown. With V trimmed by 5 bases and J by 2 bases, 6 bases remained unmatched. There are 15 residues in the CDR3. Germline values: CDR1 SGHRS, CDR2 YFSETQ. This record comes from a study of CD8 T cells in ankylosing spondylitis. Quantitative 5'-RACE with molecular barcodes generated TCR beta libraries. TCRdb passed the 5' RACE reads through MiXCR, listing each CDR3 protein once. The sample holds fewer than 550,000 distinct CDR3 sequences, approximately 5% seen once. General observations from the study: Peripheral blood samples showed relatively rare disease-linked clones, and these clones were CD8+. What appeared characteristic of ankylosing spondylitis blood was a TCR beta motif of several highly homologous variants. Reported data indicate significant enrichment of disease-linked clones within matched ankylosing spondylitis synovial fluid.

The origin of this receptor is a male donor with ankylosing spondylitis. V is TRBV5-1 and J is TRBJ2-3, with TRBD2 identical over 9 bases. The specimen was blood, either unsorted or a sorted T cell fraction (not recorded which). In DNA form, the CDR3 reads TGCGCCAGCAGTCCTAGCGGGGCAGACACAGATACGCAGTATTTT. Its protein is CASSPSGADTDTQYF. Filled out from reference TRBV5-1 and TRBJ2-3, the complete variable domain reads KAGVTQTPRYLIKTRGQQVTLSCSPISGHRSVSWYQQTPGQGLQFLFEYFSETQRNKGNFPGRFSGRQFSNSRSEMNVSTLELGDSALYLCASSPSGADTDTQYFGPGTRLTVL.